The rows below give T cell receptor beta chains drawn from one sample of a study of T cell responses to AZD1222 COVID-19 vaccine. Clones were sequenced by immunoSEQ multiplex PCR, and TCRdb holds only the in-frame ones, with some missing. The sample comprises 80,000 or so clones, 90% of which are singletons, and around 3.4% rests with the top ten. The material was peripheral blood, obtained 28 days after the second AZD1222 dose. Receptors were obtained from an adult who received the AZD1222 COVID-19 vaccine. Each CDR3 is given with its conserved first and last residue.

v_call	j_call	cdr3_aa
TRBV5-4	TRBJ2-7	CASSTSGLAYEQYF
TRBV27	TRBJ2-6	CASREDSLNSGANVLTF
TRBV27	TRBJ1-2	CASSSPRDNNYGYTF
TRBV21-1	TRBJ1-5	CASSKVSQPQHF
TRBV27	TRBJ2-3	CASSLRTEDTQYF
TRBV7-9	TRBJ2-7	CASSPRTGHYEQYF
TRBV7-9	TRBJ2-7	CASSLSFREQYF
TRBV6-5	TRBJ2-7	CASSKPGQGEQYF
TRBV2	TRBJ1-1	CASSELGRGEAFF
TRBV27	TRBJ2-1	CASRPLGLAGARENEQFF
TRBV12-3/TRBV12-4	TRBJ1-2	CASSGSNYGYTF
TRBV11-2	TRBJ1-3	CASSTSGTGSGNTIYF
TRBV9	TRBJ2-5	CASSVDLALGTQYF
TRBV30	TRBJ1-4	CAWSSGTPRREKLFF
TRBV6-1	TRBJ1-2	CASSERDRYSNYGYTF
TRBV11-2	TRBJ2-2	CASSLLGELFF
TRBV19	TRBJ2-2	CASTVGRAYTGELFF
TRBV7-6	TRBJ1-5	CASSAGQGGNQPQHF